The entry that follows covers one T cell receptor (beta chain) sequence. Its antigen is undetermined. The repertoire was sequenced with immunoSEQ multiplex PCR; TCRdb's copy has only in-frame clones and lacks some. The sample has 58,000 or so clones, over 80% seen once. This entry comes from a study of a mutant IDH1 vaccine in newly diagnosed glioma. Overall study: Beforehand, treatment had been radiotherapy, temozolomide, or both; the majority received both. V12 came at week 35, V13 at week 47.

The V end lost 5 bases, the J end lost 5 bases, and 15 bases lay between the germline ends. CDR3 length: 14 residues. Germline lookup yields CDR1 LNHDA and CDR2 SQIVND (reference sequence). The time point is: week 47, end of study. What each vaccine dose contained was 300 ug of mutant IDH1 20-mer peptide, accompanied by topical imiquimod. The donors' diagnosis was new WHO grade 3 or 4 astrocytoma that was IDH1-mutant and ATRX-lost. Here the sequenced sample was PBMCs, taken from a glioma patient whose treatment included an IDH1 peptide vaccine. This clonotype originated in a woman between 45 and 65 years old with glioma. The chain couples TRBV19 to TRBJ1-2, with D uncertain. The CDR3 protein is CASSADGLGYGYTF. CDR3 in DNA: TGTGCCAGTAGTGCTGACGGGCTAGGGTATGGCTACACCTTC.